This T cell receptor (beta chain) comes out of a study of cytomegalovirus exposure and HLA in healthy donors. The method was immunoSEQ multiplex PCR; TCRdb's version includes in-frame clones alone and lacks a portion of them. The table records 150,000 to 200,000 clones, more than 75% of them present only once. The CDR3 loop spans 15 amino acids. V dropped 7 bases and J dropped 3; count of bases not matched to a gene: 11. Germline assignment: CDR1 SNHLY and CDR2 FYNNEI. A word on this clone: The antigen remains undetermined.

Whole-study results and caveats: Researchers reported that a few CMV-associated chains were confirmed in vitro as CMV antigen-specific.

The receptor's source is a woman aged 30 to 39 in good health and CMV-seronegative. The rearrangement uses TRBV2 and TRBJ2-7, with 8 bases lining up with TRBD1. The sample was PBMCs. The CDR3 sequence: CASTETGARNYEQYF. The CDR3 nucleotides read TGTGCCAGCACCGAGACAGGGGCCAGAAACTACGAGCAGTACTTC.